Given below is one T cell receptor beta chain in context. Its antigen is still unknown. The data are from a study of T cell responses to AZD1222 COVID-19 vaccine. The overall study: Researchers grouped second doses given at about 4 or about 12 weeks into one pool. Whole-study findings and limits: The study identified only 6 or 7 AZD1222 recipients as seropositive at baseline.

Some clones are missing from TCRdb's copy, which holds only in-frame ones; the method was immunoSEQ multiplex PCR. This table holds 170,000 or so clones, around nine tenths found once. Deletions cut 6 bases from V and 2 bases from J, with 19 bases between. This CDR3 has 16 amino acids. Germline CDR1 and CDR2: LGHDT and YNNKEL (reference sequence). J is TRBJ1-1 and V is TRBV3-1 (or the pseudogene TRBV3-2), with D perhaps matching TRBD1 (6 bases). The sequence was collected from an adult in good health. The sample was peripheral blood, taken on day 0 of AZD1222 vaccination. As DNA, the CDR3 is TGTGCCAGCAGTTTAGGGGGGAGGGGAGGCAACACTGAAGCTTTCTTT. It codes for CASSLGGRGGNTEAFF.